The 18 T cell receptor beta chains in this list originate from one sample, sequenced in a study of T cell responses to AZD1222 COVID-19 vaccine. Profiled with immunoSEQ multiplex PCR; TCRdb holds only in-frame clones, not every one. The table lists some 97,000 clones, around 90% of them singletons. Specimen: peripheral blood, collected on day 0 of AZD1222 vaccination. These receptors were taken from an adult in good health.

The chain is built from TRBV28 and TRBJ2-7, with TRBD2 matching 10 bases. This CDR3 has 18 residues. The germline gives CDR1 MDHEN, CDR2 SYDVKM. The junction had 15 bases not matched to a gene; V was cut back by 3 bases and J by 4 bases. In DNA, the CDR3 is TGTGCCAGCAGTTTCCCCCCATGGGTCGCTAGCGGGAGTTACGAGCAGTACTTC. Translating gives CASSFPPWVASGSYEQYF.

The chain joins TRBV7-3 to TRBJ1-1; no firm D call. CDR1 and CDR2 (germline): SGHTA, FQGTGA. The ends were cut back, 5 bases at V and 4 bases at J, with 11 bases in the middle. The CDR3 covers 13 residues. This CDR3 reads CASSPGIGTEAFF. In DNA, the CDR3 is TGTGCCAGCAGCCCCGGCATCGGCACTGAAGCTTTCTTT. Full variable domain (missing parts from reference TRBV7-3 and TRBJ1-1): GAGVSQTPSNKVTEKGKYVELRCDPISGHTALYWYRQSLGQGPEFLIYFQGTGAADDSGLPNDRFFAVRPEGSVSTLKIQRTERGDSAVYLCASSPGIGTEAFFGQGTRLTVV.

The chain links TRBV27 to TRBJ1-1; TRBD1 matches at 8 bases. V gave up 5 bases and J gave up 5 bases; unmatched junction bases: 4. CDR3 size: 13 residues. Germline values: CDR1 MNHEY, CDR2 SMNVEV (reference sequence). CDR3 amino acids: CASSDYRGTEAFF. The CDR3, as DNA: TGTGCCAGCAGTGATTACAGGGGGACTGAAGCTTTCTTT.

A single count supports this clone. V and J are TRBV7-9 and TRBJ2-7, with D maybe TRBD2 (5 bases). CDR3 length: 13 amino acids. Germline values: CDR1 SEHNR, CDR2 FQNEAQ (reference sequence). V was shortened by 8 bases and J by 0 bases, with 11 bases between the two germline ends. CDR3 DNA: TGTGCCAGCCGACGGGGAAGCTCCTACGAGCAGTACTTC. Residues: CASRRGSSYEQYF.

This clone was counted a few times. Here the CDR3 DNA reads TGTGCCAGCAGTGATAAAGCGGGAGGTTGGAACGAGCAGTACTTC. It codes for CASSDKAGGWNEQYF. The J gene is TRBJ2-7, the V gene TRBV6-1, with 9 bases matching TRBD2. Germline V gene data show CDR1 as MNHNS and CDR2 as SASEGT. Trimming took 3 bases from V and 5 from J; bases not matched to a gene: 8. CDR3 size: 15 residues.

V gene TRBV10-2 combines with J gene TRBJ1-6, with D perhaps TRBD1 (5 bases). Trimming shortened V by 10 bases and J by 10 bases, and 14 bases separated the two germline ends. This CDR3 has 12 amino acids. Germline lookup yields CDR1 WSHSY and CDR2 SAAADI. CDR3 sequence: CATTQGGSPLHF. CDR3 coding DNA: TGCGCCACAACCCAGGGAGGGTCACCCCTCCACTTT.

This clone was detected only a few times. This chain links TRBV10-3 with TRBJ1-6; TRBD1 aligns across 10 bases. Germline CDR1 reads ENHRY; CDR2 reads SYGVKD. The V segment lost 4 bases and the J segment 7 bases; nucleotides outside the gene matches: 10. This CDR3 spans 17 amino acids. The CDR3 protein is CAISVTLRGQGNSPLHF. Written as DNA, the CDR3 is TGTGCCATCAGTGTAACGCTTCGGGGACAGGGGAATTCACCCCTCCACTTT.

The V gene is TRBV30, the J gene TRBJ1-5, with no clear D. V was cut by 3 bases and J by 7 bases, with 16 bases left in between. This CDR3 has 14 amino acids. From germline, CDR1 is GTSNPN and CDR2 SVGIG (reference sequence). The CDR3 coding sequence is TGTGCCTGGAGCACCGGGTCCTCGGAACAGCCCCAGCATTTT. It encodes CAWSTGSSEQPQHF.

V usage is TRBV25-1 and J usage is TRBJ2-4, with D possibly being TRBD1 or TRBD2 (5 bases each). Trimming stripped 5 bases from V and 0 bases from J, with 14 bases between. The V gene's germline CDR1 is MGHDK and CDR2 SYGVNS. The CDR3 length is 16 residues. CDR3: CASSRGGWLAKNIQYF. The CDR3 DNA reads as TGTGCCAGCAGTCGGGGCGGGTGGCTAGCCAAAAACATTCAGTACTTC.

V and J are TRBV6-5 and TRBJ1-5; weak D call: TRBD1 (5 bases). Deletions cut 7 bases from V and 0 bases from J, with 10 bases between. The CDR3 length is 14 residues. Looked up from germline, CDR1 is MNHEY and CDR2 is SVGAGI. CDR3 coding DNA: TGTGCCAGCAAGGACACTGATAGCAATCAGCCCCAGCATTTT. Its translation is CASKDTDSNQPQHF.

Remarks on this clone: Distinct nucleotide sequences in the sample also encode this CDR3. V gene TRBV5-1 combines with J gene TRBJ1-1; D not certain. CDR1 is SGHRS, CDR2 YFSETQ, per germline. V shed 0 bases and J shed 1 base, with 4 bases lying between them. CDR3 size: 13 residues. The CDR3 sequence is CASSLAENTEAFF. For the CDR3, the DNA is TGCGCCAGCAGCTTGGCTGAGAACACTGAAGCTTTCTTT. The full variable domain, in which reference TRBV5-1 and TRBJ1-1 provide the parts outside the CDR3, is KAGVTQTPRYLIKTRGQQVTLSCSPISGHRSVSWYQQTPGQGLQFLFEYFSETQRNKGNFPGRFSGRQFSNSRSEMNVSTLELGDSALYLCASSLAENTEAFFGQGTRLTVV.

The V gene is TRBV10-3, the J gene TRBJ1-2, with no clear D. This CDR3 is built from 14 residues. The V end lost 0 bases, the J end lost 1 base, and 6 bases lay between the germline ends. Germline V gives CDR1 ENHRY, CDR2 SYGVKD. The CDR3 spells CAISESAGNYGYTF. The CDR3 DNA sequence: TGTGCCATCAGTGAGTCGGCAGGTAACTATGGCTACACCTTC.

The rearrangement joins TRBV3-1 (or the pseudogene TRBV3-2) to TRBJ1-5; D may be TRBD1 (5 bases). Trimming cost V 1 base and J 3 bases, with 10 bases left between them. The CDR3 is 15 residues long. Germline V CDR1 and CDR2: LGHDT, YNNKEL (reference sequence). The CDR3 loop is CASSQAKGDNQPQHF. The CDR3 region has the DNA TGTGCCAGCAGCCAAGCAAAAGGGGACAATCAGCCCCAGCATTTT.

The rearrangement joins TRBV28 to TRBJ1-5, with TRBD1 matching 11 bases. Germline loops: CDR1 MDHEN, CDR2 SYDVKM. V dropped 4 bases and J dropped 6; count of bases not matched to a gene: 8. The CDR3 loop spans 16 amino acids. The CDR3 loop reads CASSSLDRGHSQPQHF. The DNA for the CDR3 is TGTGCCAGCAGTTCTCTGGACAGGGGGCACAGTCAGCCCCAGCATTTT.

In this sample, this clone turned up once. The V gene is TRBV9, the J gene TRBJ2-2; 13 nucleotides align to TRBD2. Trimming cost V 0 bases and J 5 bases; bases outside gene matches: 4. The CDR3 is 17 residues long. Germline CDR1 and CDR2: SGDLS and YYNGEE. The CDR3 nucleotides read TGTGCCAGCAGCGTAGAGGCGACTAGCGGGAGGACCGGGGAGCTGTTTTTT. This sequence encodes CASSVEATSGRTGELFF.

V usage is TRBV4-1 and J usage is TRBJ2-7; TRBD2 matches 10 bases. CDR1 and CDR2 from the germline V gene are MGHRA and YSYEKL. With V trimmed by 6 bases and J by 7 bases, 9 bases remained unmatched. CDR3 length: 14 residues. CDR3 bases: TGCGCCAGCAGTTACCTAGCGGGAGCCCAAGAGCAGTACTTC. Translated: CASSYLAGAQEQYF.

CDR3 bases: TGTGCCAGCAGCGTCGGACAGGCCCCCTATGGCTACACCTTC. Translating gives CASSVGQAPYGYTF. The V and J genes are TRBV9 and TRBJ1-2, with 7 positions matching TRBD1. V lost 2 bases, J lost 4 bases, and 5 bases stayed unmatched. CDR1 is SGDLS, CDR2 YYNGEE, per germline. The CDR3 sequence is 14 residues long.

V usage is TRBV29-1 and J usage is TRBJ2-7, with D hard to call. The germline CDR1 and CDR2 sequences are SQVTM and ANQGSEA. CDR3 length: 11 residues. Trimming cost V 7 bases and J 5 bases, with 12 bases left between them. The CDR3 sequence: CSAKVWDEQYF. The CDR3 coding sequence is TGCAGCGCTAAGGTATGGGACGAGCAGTACTTC.